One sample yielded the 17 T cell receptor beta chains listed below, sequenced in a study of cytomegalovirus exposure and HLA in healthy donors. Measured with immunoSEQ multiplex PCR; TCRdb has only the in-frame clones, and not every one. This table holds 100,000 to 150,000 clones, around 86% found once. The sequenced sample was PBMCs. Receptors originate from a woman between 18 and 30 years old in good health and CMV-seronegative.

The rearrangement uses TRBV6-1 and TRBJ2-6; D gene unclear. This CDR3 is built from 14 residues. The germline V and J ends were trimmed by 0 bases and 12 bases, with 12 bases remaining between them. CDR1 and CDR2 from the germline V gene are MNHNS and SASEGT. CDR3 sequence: CASSEAASLGVLTF. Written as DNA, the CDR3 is TGTGCCAGCAGTGAAGCGGCCAGCCTAGGCGTCCTGACTTTC.

Here the CDR3 reads CATSRWGLHTDTQYF. CDR3 coding DNA: TGTGCCACCAGCAGATGGGGACTACACACAGATACGCAGTATTTT. The chain has TRBV15 and TRBJ2-3; 7 nucleotides line up with TRBD2. The CDR3 is 15 amino acids. After removal of 2 bases from V and 2 bases from J, the junction contained 4 bases not matched to a gene. CDR1 and CDR2 from the germline V gene are LNHNV and YYDKDF (reference sequence).

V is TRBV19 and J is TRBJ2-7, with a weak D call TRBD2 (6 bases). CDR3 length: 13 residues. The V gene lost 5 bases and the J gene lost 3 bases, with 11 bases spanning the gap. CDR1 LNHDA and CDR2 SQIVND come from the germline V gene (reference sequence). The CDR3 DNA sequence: TGTGCCAGTAGTTCGGGACTCCTCTACGAGCAGTACTTC. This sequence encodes CASSSGLLYEQYF.

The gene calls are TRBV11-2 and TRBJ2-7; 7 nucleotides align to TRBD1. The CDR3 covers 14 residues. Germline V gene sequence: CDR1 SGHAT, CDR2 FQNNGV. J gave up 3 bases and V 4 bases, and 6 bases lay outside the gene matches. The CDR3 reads CASSYVRDSYEQYF. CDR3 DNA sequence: TGTGCCAGCAGCTACGTTCGGGACAGCTACGAGCAGTACTTC.

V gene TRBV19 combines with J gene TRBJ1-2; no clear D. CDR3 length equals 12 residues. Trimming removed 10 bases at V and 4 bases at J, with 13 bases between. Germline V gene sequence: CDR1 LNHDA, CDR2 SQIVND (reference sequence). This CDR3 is CATLTRFYGYTF. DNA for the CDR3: TGTGCCACCCTCACTAGGTTCTATGGCTACACCTTC.

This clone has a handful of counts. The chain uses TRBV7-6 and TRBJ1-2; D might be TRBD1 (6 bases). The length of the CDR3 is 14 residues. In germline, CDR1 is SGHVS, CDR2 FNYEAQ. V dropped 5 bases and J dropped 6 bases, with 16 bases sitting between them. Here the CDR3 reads CASSSQQGLDGYTF. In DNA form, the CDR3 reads TGTGCCAGCAGCAGCCAACAGGGTCTAGATGGCTACACCTTC.

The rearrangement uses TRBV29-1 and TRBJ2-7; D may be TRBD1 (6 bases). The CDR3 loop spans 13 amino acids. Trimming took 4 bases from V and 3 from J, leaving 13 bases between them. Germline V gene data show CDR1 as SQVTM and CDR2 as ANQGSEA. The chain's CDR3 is CSVAQGQIYEQYF. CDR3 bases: TGCAGCGTTGCTCAGGGACAAATCTACGAGCAGTACTTC.

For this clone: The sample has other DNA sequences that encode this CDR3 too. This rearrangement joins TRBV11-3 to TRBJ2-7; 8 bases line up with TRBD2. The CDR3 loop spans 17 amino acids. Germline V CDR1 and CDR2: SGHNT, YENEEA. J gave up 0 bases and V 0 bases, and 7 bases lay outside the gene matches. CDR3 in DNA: TGTGCCAGCAGCTTAGAAAGCGGGCTAGCGGGCTCCTACGAGCAGTACTTC. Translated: CASSLESGLAGSYEQYF.

CDR3 residues: CASSYPSGYGAREQYF. The CDR3 DNA is TGTGCCAGCAGTTACCCTAGCGGGTACGGGGCTCGCGAGCAGTACTTC. V usage is TRBV6-6 and J usage is TRBJ2-7; 8 bases align to TRBD2. Germline V gene data show CDR1 as MNHNY and CDR2 as SVGAGI (reference sequence). This CDR3 spans 16 amino acids. J gave up 6 bases and V 2 bases, and 12 bases lay outside the gene matches.

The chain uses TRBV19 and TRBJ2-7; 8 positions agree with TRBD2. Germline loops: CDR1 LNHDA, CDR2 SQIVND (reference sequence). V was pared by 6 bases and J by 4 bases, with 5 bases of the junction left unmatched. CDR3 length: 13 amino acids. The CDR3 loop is CASSQGLEYEQYF. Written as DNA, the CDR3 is TGTGCCAGTAGCCAGGGACTAGAATACGAGCAGTACTTC.

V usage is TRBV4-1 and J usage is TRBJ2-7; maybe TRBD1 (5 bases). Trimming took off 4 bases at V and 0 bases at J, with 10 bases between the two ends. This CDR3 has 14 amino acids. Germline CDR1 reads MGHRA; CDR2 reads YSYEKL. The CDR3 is CASSRGANSYEQYF. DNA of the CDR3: TGCGCCAGCAGCCGTGGGGCCAACTCCTACGAGCAGTACTTC.

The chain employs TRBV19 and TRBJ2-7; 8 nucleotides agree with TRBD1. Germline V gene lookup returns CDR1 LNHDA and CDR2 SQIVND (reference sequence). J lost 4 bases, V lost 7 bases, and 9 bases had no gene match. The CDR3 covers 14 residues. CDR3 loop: CASTPTGAFYEQYF. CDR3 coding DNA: TGTGCCAGTACCCCGACAGGGGCCTTTTACGAGCAGTACTTC.

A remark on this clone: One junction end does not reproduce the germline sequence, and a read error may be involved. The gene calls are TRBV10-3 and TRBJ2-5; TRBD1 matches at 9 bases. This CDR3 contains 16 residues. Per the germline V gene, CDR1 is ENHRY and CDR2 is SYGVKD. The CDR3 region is CAISEYVQGAQGTQYF. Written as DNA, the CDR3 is TGTGCCATCAGCGAGTACGTACAGGGGGCGCAGGGGACCCAGTACTTC.

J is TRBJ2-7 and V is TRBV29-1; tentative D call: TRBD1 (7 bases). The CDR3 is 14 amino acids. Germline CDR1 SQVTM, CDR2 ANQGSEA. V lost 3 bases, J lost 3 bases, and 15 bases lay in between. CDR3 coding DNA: TGCAGCGTTGACGGGGCCAGGGGGGACTACGAGCAGTACTTC. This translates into CSVDGARGDYEQYF.

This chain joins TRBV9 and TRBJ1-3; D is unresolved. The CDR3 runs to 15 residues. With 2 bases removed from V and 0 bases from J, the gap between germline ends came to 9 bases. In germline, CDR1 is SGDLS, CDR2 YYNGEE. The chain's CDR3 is CASSVDTTSGNTIYF. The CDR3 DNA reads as TGTGCCAGCAGCGTCGACACAACCTCTGGAAACACCATATATTTT.

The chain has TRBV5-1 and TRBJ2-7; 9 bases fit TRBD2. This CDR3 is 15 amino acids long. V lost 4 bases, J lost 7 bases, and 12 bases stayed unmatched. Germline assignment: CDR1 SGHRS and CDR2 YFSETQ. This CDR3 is CASSGDLAGIQEQYF. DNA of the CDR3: TGCGCCAGCAGCGGCGATCTAGCGGGAATCCAAGAGCAGTACTTC.

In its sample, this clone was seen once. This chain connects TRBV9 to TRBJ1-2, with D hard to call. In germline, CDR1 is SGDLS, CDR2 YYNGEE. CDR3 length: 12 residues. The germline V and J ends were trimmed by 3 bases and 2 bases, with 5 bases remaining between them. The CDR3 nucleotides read TGTGCCAGCAGCGCCTCGAACTATGGCTACACCTTC. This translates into CASSASNYGYTF.